The entry that follows covers one TCR beta chain sequence. Produced via immunoSEQ multiplex PCR; TCRdb's table is partial and in-frame only. The data contain 200,000 to 250,000 clones, roughly 86% of them seen just once; the ten biggest clones take up roughly 4%. These data belong to a study of blood T cell repertoires in COVID-19. About the research overall: COVID-19 samples collected from the United States, Italy and Spain covered acute and convalescent phases.

V was clipped by 7 bases and J by 4 bases; unmatched bases: 9. The CDR3 is 15 amino acids. Germline V gives CDR1 MNHEY, CDR2 SVGAGI. V and J are TRBV6-5 and TRBJ2-3; 9 bases are a match to TRBD1. The sequence was obtained from a man aged 50-60 years with acute or convalescent COVID-19. Sequenced: peripheral blood. DNA for the CDR3: TGTGCCAGCAAAATACAGGACAGGGGATCAGATACGCAGTATTTT. Translating it yields CASKIQDRGSDTQYF.